A single sample is the source of the 24 T cell receptor beta chains below, sequenced in a study of radiotherapy plus CTLA-4 blockade in lung cancer. Profiled with immunoSEQ multiplex PCR; TCRdb holds only in-frame clones, not every one. The sample has about 95,000 clones; around 83% are singletons. The specimen comprised peripheral blood, sampled from a patient treated with radiotherapy plus ipilimumab. The receptors here all came from a human donor with non-small cell lung cancer who had a partial response to radiotherapy plus ipilimumab.

The chain carries TRBV11-1 and TRBJ2-3, with 9 nucleotides matching TRBD2. The CDR3 covers 15 residues. From germline, CDR1 is SGHAT and CDR2 FQDESV (reference sequence). Losses at the gene ends were 10 bases for V and 3 bases for J; bases not matched to a gene: 11. Here the CDR3 reads CATSSGLAPTDTQYF. The CDR3 DNA reads TGTGCCACCTCTTCGGGACTAGCCCCGACAGATACGCAGTATTTT.

The chain joins TRBV28 to TRBJ2-3; the D is unclear. Trimming took off 6 bases at V and 2 bases at J, with 9 bases between the two ends. The CDR3 runs 13 residues. CDR1 is MDHEN and CDR2 is SYDVKM in the germline V gene. CDR3 nucleotides: TGTGCCAGCAGCCCGGGTCACACAGATACGCAGTATTTT. Translation gives CASSPGHTDTQYF. The variable domain in full, completed from reference TRBV28 and TRBJ2-3, reads DVKVTQSSRYLVKRTGEKVFLECVQDMDHENMFWYRQDPGLGLRLIYFSYDVKMKEKGDIPEGYSVSREKKERFSLILESASTNQTSMYLCASSPGHTDTQYFGPGTRLTVL.

V usage is TRBV2 and J usage is TRBJ2-3; 12 bases agree with TRBD2. From germline, CDR1 is SNHLY and CDR2 FYNNEI. The junction had 9 bases not matched to a gene; V was cut back by 4 bases and J by 7 bases. CDR3 length: 16 residues. CDR3 nucleotide sequence: TGTGCCAGCAGTGTAAGACTAGCGGGAGAATCGAATACGCAGTATTTT. This codes for CASSVRLAGESNTQYF. Full variable domain (missing parts from reference TRBV2 and TRBJ2-3): EPEVTQTPSHQVTQMGQEVILRCVPISNHLYFYWYRQILGQKVEFLVSFYNNEISEKSEIFDDQFSVERPDGSNFTLKIRSTKLEDSAMYFCASSVRLAGESNTQYFGPGTRLTVL.

As concerns this clone: The sample has other DNA sequences that encode this CDR3 too. This sequence joins TRBV5-1 and TRBJ2-7; TRBD2 aligns across 14 bases. CDR1 and CDR2 from the germline V gene are SGHRS and YFSETQ. This CDR3 is 15 amino acids long. The trim removed 4 bases at V and 3 bases at J, leaving 3 bases unmatched. The CDR3 protein is CASSPGLAGGYEQYF. The CDR3 nucleotides read TGCGCCAGCAGCCCCGGACTAGCGGGGGGCTACGAGCAGTACTTC.

The chain recombines TRBV18 with TRBJ2-1, with a possible D match to TRBD2 (5 bases). Germline CDR1 and CDR2: KGHSH and LQKENI. The CDR3 runs to 14 residues. The ends were cut back, 1 base at V and 6 bases at J, with 10 bases in the middle. The CDR3 sequence: CASSPLHEGNEQFF. The CDR3 DNA reads TGTGCCAGCTCACCACTGCATGAGGGCAATGAGCAGTTCTTC.

The CDR3 protein is CAWSIISGTGGAGDTQYF. The CDR3 DNA sequence: TGTGCCTGGAGTATAATATCCGGAACAGGGGGCGCAGGAGATACGCAGTATTTT. The chain links TRBV30 to TRBJ2-3; TRBD1 matches at 9 bases. The V gene's germline CDR1 is GTSNPN and CDR2 SVGIG (reference sequence). The V gene end was trimmed by 2 bases and the J gene end by 5 bases; junction bases not matched to a gene: 17. The CDR3 length is 18 residues.

This chain joins TRBV27 and TRBJ2-5, with 8 nucleotides matching TRBD2. Matching the DNA end better, TRBJ2-7 makes the J call doubtful. The CDR3 has 14 amino acids. The germline gives CDR1 MNHEY, CDR2 SMNVEV (reference sequence). Here the CDR3 reads CASSLSGRIYEQYF. CDR3 nucleotides: TGTGCCAGCAGTCTCAGCGGGAGAATATACGAGCAGTACTTC.

V gene TRBV7-8 combines with J gene TRBJ1-5, with unresolved D. Germline V gene sequence: CDR1 SGHVS, CDR2 FQNEAQ. CDR3 length: 15 residues. V was pared by 3 bases and J by 0 bases, with 9 bases between. DNA for the CDR3: TGTGCCAGCAGCTTCGGGTCTCTTAGCAATCAGCCCCAGCATTTT. This encodes CASSFGSLSNQPQHF.

V gene TRBV7-3 combines with J gene TRBJ2-6, with 11 bases that match TRBD2. The germline CDR1 and CDR2 sequences are SGHTA and FQGTGA. This CDR3 region has 16 residues. V trimming: 6 bases; J trimming: 0 bases; junction bases outside the gene matches: 1. The CDR3 nucleotides read TGTGCCAGCAGGGGGACTAGCGGCTCTGGGGCCAACGTCCTGACTTTC. Residues: CASRGTSGSGANVLTF.

In DNA, the CDR3 is TGTGCCAGCAGCTTACGTTCACGGGAGTGGACAGATACGCAGTATTTT. It specifies CASSLRSREWTDTQYF. This chain joins TRBV7-9 and TRBJ2-3; possible D gene TRBD2, 6 bases. The germline V gene encodes CDR1 SEHNR and CDR2 FQNEAQ (reference sequence). The CDR3 runs to 16 residues. Trimming cost V 2 bases and J 3 bases, with 15 bases left between them.

The rearrangement uses TRBV7-3 and TRBJ1-2; D gene uncertain. Between the trimmed V and J ends, which lost 2 bases and 0 bases, there was a span of 10 bases. Germline values: CDR1 SGHTA, CDR2 FQGTGA. The CDR3 sequence is 15 residues long. The CDR3, as DNA: TGTGCCAGCAGCTTAGGGCCAGATACTAACTATGGCTACACCTTC. Protein product: CASSLGPDTNYGYTF. Complete variable domain (other parts from reference TRBV7-3 and TRBJ1-2): GAGVSQTPSNKVTEKGKYVELRCDPISGHTALYWYRQSLGQGPEFLIYFQGTGAADDSGLPNDRFFAVRPEGSVSTLKIQRTERGDSAVYLCASSLGPDTNYGYTFGSGTRLTVV.

This clone has more than one count but fewer than ten. The rearrangement uses TRBV5-5 and TRBJ1-1; 11 bases agree with TRBD1. Germline V lookup: CDR1 SGHKS, CDR2 YYEKEE (reference sequence). This CDR3 is 17 amino acids long. The trim removed 3 bases at V and 0 bases at J, leaving 7 bases unmatched. The CDR3, as DNA: TGTGCCAGCAGCTACGGACAGGGGGCTTCCATGAACACTGAAGCTTTCTTT. As protein: CASSYGQGASMNTEAFF.

The chain employs TRBV11-2 and TRBJ1-4, with D maybe TRBD1 (6 bases). The CDR3 covers 15 residues. Trimming took 5 bases from V and 3 from J, leaving 13 bases between them. Germline lookup yields CDR1 SGHAT and CDR2 FQNNGV. This CDR3 reads CASSRTGGSNEKLFF. In DNA form, the CDR3 reads TGTGCCAGCAGCCGCACGGGGGGCTCTAATGAAAAACTGTTTTTT. The variable domain in full, with the rest retrieved from reference TRBV11-2 and TRBJ1-4, is EAGVAQSPRYKIIEKRQSVAFWCNPISGHATLYWYQQILGQGPKLLIQFQNNGVVDDSQLPKDRFSAERLKGVDSTLKIQPAKLEDSAVYLCASSRTGGSNEKLFFGSGTQLSVL.

This chain links TRBV7-2 with TRBJ2-1; D gene uncertain. The length of the CDR3 is 15 residues. V lost 2 bases, J lost 2 bases, and 10 bases lay in between. Germline V gene lookup returns CDR1 SGHTA and CDR2 FQGNSA. The DNA of the CDR3 is TGTGCCAGCAGCTTAATGACTTTCCCCTACAATGAGCAGTTCTTC. As protein: CASSLMTFPYNEQFF.

The gene calls are TRBV7-9 and TRBJ1-2, with D unclear. Trimming pared 1 base from V and 7 bases from J, leaving 16 bases between. The CDR3 consists of 15 residues. The germline V gene encodes CDR1 SEHNR and CDR2 FQNEAQ (reference sequence). The DNA of the CDR3 is TGTGCCAGCAGCTTAGGTTATGATTCCGGAGGTGGCTACACCTTC. Amino acids: CASSLGYDSGGGYTF.

The V and J genes are TRBV2 and TRBJ2-7; 12 nucleotides line up with TRBD1. This CDR3 is built from 15 residues. V shed 6 bases and J 2 bases; nucleotides not matched to a gene: 5. The V gene's germline CDR1 is SNHLY and CDR2 FYNNEI. CDR3 sequence reads: CASRRDRGQTYEQYF. Here the CDR3 DNA reads TGTGCCAGCAGACGGGACAGGGGGCAGACCTACGAGCAGTACTTC.

The rearrangement joins TRBV2 to TRBJ2-1; perhaps TRBD2 as D (5 bases). Between the trimmed V and J ends, which lost 10 bases and 7 bases, there was a span of 23 bases. The CDR3 has 15 residues. Germline values: CDR1 SNHLY, CDR2 FYNNEI. The CDR3 nucleotides are TGTGCCACCGGCGTGGAACGAACGAGGGTGAATGAGCAGTTCTTC. It codes for CATGVERTRVNEQFF.

The genes are TRBV2 and TRBJ1-3; the match to TRBD1 covers 7 bases. Germline CDR1 reads SNHLY; CDR2 reads FYNNEI. This CDR3 is 14 amino acids long. The V segment lost 6 bases and the J segment 7 bases; nucleotides outside the gene matches: 9. This CDR3 is CASRVDRVANTIYF. The DNA of the CDR3 is TGTGCCAGCAGGGTCGACAGGGTAGCGAACACCATATATTTT.

The sample holds a few counts of this clone. The rearrangement uses TRBV27 and TRBJ2-3, with 7 bases that match TRBD2. The CDR3 sequence is 16 residues long. Germline lookup yields CDR1 MNHEY and CDR2 SMNVEV (reference sequence). V shed 5 bases and J 2 bases; nucleotides not matched to a gene: 10. The DNA for the CDR3 is TGTGCCAGCAGTCCCTCTAGCGGTGACACCACAGATACGCAGTATTTT. This sequence encodes CASSPSSGDTTDTQYF.

This chain links TRBV27 with TRBJ2-2; 15 nucleotides agree with TRBD2. Trimming at V came to 7 bases and at J to 7 bases, leaving 10 bases not matched to a gene. This CDR3 contains 17 residues. Germline values: CDR1 MNHEY, CDR2 SMNVEV (reference sequence). CDR3 in DNA: TGTGCCAGCACCTCCGGGACTAGCGGGAGGAGGGGCGGGGAGCTGTTTTTT. Its protein is CASTSGTSGRRGGELFF.

The CDR3 sequence: CAGGLAVYNEQFF. As DNA, the CDR3 is TGTGCCGGGGGACTAGCGGTCTACAATGAGCAGTTCTTC. This chain uses TRBV6-1 with TRBJ2-1; TRBD2 aligns across 11 bases. The CDR3 spans 13 residues. Trimming removed 11 bases from V and 3 bases from J; junction bases left unmatched: 3. CDR1 and CDR2 (germline): MNHNS, SASEGT.

The chain employs TRBV6-1 and TRBJ1-1, with 7 positions matching TRBD1. V lost 6 bases and J lost 4; bases outside the gene matches: 5. CDR3 size: 13 residues. Germline V gene data show CDR1 as MNHNS and CDR2 as SASEGT. The DNA of the CDR3 is TGTGCCAGCAGCGGGGACAGAGGCACTGAAGCTTTCTTT. Translation gives CASSGDRGTEAFF.

V gene TRBV7-9 combines with J gene TRBJ1-1; D is uncertain. This CDR3 comprises 13 residues. From germline, CDR1 is SEHNR and CDR2 FQNEAQ (reference sequence). The V end lost 2 bases, the J end lost 3 bases, and 7 bases lay between the germline ends. Written as DNA, the CDR3 is TGTGCCAGCAGCTTAAGCTCGGACACTGAAGCTTTCTTT. It codes for CASSLSSDTEAFF.

With regard to this clone: Other DNA sequences in this sample translate to the same CDR3. This rearrangement joins TRBV11-2 to TRBJ1-2; D ambiguous. V shed 2 bases and J shed 6 bases, with 7 bases lying between them. The germline gives CDR1 SGHAT, CDR2 FQNNGV. This CDR3 has 12 amino acids. CDR3 region: CASSLSGDGYTF. CDR3 coding DNA: TGTGCCAGCAGCTTATCGGGTGATGGCTACACCTTC.